Listed here is a single T cell receptor beta chain. Its antigen is currently unknown. These data are taken from a study of T cells in localized non-small cell lung cancer. Study-wide results and limits: Owing to sequencing of a solitary tumor region, heterogeneity cannot be discounted. Uninvolved adjacent lung showed peak T cell clonality, exceeding tumor. Median around 62 top-100 tumor clones were shared with paired adjacent lung. A raised T cell density in blood coincided with lengthier overall survival.

Generated by immunoSEQ multiplex PCR, the TCRdb table keeps only in-frame clones and is missing some. The sample lists 75,000 to 95,000 clones, approximately 86% occurring once. J lost 6 bases, V lost 4 bases, and 10 bases had no gene match. The germline CDR1 and CDR2 sequences are ENHRY and SYGVKD. This CDR3 comprises 15 residues. The source material was peripheral blood, sampled before any cancer treatment. The genes are TRBV10-3 and TRBJ2-7, with 9 bases aligning to TRBD1. The TCR comes from a man aged 40 to 70 with stage I squamous cell lung carcinoma. The CDR3 nucleotides are TGTGCCATCAGTGGATTCGGGACAGGGTGGGGCGAGCAGTACTTC. Protein product: CAISGFGTGWGEQYF.